This TCR beta chain stems from a study of OX40 agonist ivuxolimab in advanced cancers. This clone was seen a handful of times. This table comes from immunoSEQ multiplex PCR, and its TCRdb copy is limited to in-frame clones, with some not included. The table shows roughly 80,000 clones, with just over 85% occurring only once. Trimming cost V 8 bases and J 4 bases, with 14 bases left between them. This CDR3 has 13 residues. Germline V lookup: CDR1 LNHDA, CDR2 SQIVND (reference sequence). Material: CD4+ or CD8+ T cells sorted from blood, obtained in a trial of the OX40 agonist ivuxolimab. The chain couples TRBV19 to TRBJ2-5; no clear D gene. This TCR was recovered from an adult with an advanced solid tumor such as melanoma, head and neck, liver or kidney cancer. Here the CDR3 DNA reads TGTGCCAGTCGTACCTTAGACGGAGAGACCCAGTACTTC. This translates into CASRTLDGETQYF.